These T cell receptor beta chains were read from a single sample in a study of cytomegalovirus exposure and HLA in healthy donors. The table came from immunoSEQ multiplex PCR; TCRdb's copy has only in-frame clones and leaves some out. The sample gives 60,000 or so clones, roughly 90% of which show up once; less than 1.6% is in the top ten. What was sequenced was PBMCs. These receptors originate from a man aged 25-40 years in good health and CMV-seropositive. The CDR3 runs from the conserved cysteine through the conserved F or W. Each record gives: CDR3 length, D gene, V gene, J gene, clone size, CDR3 DNA, CDR3 protein. A D gene is named only where the DNA matches it firmly. Clone size appears in some rows only: once, few, many, or a class for an expanded clone.

len: 13
d_gene: NA
v_gene: TRBV5-1
j_gene: TRBJ2-2
abundance: NA
CDR3nt: TGCGCCAGCAGCTTGGATAGTACCGGGGAGCTGTTTTTT
CDR3aa: CASSLDSTGELFF

len: 13
d_gene: NA
v_gene: TRBV21-1
j_gene: TRBJ2-7
abundance: few
CDR3nt: TGTGCCAGAAAAGACAGTTTTTCCTACGAGCAGTACTTC
CDR3aa: CARKDSFSYEQYF

len: 13
d_gene: NA
v_gene: TRBV21-1
j_gene: TRBJ1-1
abundance: NA
CDR3nt: TGTGCCAGCAGAGACAGGGGGATGACTGAAGCTTTCTTT
CDR3aa: CASRDRGMTEAFF

len: 15
d_gene: NA
v_gene: TRBV25-1
j_gene: TRBJ1-4
abundance: NA
CDR3nt: TGTGCCAGCAGTGAATGGGCGGGTGGGGATGAAAAACTGTTTTTT
CDR3aa: CASSEWAGGDEKLFF

len: 13
d_gene: NA
v_gene: TRBV29-1
j_gene: TRBJ1-2
abundance: NA
CDR3nt: TGCAGCGTAAAATTTCAGGGTAGCTATGGCTACACCTTC
CDR3aa: CSVKFQGSYGYTF

len: 14
d_gene: NA
v_gene: TRBV30
j_gene: TRBJ2-7
abundance: NA
CDR3nt: TGTGCCTGGAGTGTATCCCTTAGACACTACGAGCAGTACTTC
CDR3aa: CAWSVSLRHYEQYF

len: 17
d_gene: TRBD2
v_gene: TRBV11-2
j_gene: TRBJ2-3
abundance: NA
CDR3nt: TGTGCCAGCAGCCCCGGGACTAGGCTCTCTCGCACAGATACGCAGTATTTT
CDR3aa: CASSPGTRLSRTDTQYF

len: 13
d_gene: TRBD1
v_gene: TRBV2
j_gene: TRBJ2-7
abundance: NA
CDR3nt: TGTGCCAGCAGGGCGGACAGGGTAAACGAGCAGCACTTC
CDR3aa: CASRADRVNEQHF

len: 18
d_gene: TRBD1
v_gene: TRBV18
j_gene: TRBJ1-1
abundance: NA
CDR3nt: TGTGCCAGCTCCTACGGGACAGGGTTTGTGGGTATGAACACTGAAGCTTTCTTT
CDR3aa: CASSYGTGFVGMNTEAFF

len: 15
d_gene: TRBD1
v_gene: TRBV18
j_gene: TRBJ1-2
abundance: NA
CDR3nt: TGTGCCAGCTCACCGCCGGACAGGGGAAACTATGGCTACACCTTC
CDR3aa: CASSPPDRGNYGYTF

len: 14
d_gene: NA
v_gene: TRBV7-9
j_gene: TRBJ2-6
abundance: NA
CDR3nt: TGTGCCAGCAGCTTCAGCTCTGGGGCCAACGTCCTGACTTTC
CDR3aa: CASSFSSGANVLTF

len: 16
d_gene: TRBD2
v_gene: TRBV6-6
j_gene: TRBJ2-1
abundance: NA
CDR3nt: TGTGCCAGCAGTGCGAGCGGGAGACAGACCTACAATGAGCAGTTCTTC
CDR3aa: CASSASGRQTYNEQFF

len: 14
d_gene: NA
v_gene: TRBV5-4
j_gene: TRBJ2-5
abundance: NA
CDR3nt: TGTGCCAGCAGCTCGGACTATTCCCAAGAGACCCAGTACTTC
CDR3aa: CASSSDYSQETQYF

len: 13
d_gene: NA
v_gene: TRBV28
j_gene: TRBJ1-2
abundance: NA
CDR3nt: TGTGCCAGCAGTTCAGGTGCTAACTATGGCTACACCTTC
CDR3aa: CASSSGANYGYTF

len: 13
d_gene: NA
v_gene: TRBV29-1
j_gene: TRBJ2-2
abundance: NA
CDR3nt: TGCAGCGTTGTATCAGGCCCCAGCGGGGAGCTGTTTTTT
CDR3aa: CSVVSGPSGELFF

len: 16
d_gene: TRBD2
v_gene: TRBV11-3
j_gene: TRBJ2-3
abundance: NA
CDR3nt: TGTGCCAGCAGCACCGGGACTAGCGGACAAACAGATACGCAGTATTTT
CDR3aa: CASSTGTSGQTDTQYF

len: 14
d_gene: TRBD1
v_gene: TRBV5-1
j_gene: TRBJ2-1
abundance: NA
CDR3nt: TGCGCCAGCAGCCAGGGACAGGATTACAATGAGCAGTTCTTC
CDR3aa: CASSQGQDYNEQFF

len: 15
d_gene: NA
v_gene: TRBV5-1
j_gene: TRBJ1-5
abundance: NA
CDR3nt: TGCGCCAGCAGCTTCGGGGGAGACGGCAATCAGCCCCAGCATTTT
CDR3aa: CASSFGGDGNQPQHF

len: 14
d_gene: TRBD1
v_gene: TRBV2
j_gene: TRBJ2-2
abundance: NA
CDR3nt: TGTGCCAGCAGTCCGACAGGGACCACCGGGGAGCTGTTTTTT
CDR3aa: CASSPTGTTGELFF

len: 15
d_gene: TRBD1
v_gene: TRBV30
j_gene: TRBJ1-1
abundance: NA
CDR3nt: TGTGCCTGGAACCGGGACAGTAGGGCAAACACTGAAGCTTTCTTT
CDR3aa: CAWNRDSRANTEAFF

len: 19
d_gene: TRBD1
v_gene: TRBV7-2
j_gene: TRBJ1-2
abundance: NA
CDR3nt: TGTGCCAGCAGCTTAGGTCGATGGGGCAGGGGGATCGCTAACTATGGCTACACCTTC
CDR3aa: CASSLGRWGRGIANYGYTF

len: 16
d_gene: NA
v_gene: TRBV5-1
j_gene: TRBJ2-1
abundance: NA
CDR3nt: TGCGCCAGCAGCTTCGACGGGGTGCCGATGTACGATGAGCAGTTCTTC
CDR3aa: CASSFDGVPMYDEQFF

len: 14
d_gene: TRBD1
v_gene: TRBV19
j_gene: TRBJ1-3
abundance: NA
CDR3nt: TGTGCCAGTCGACAGGGGGCGAGCGGAAACACCATATATTTT
CDR3aa: CASRQGASGNTIYF

len: 15
d_gene: NA
v_gene: TRBV5-5
j_gene: TRBJ2-1
abundance: NA
CDR3nt: TGTGCCAGCAGCTTGGGAGCGGGCTCCTACAATGAGCAGTTCTTC
CDR3aa: CASSLGAGSYNEQFF

len: 13
d_gene: TRBD2
v_gene: TRBV30
j_gene: TRBJ2-1
abundance: NA
CDR3nt: TGTGCCTGGAGCCTAGCGGGAGTGGATGAGCAGTTCTTC
CDR3aa: CAWSLAGVDEQFF

len: 14
d_gene: NA
v_gene: TRBV7-2
j_gene: TRBJ2-5
abundance: few
CDR3nt: TGTGCCAGCAGCTTAGATCAGGGGCGAGAGACCCAGTACTTC
CDR3aa: CASSLDQGRETQYF

len: 18
d_gene: TRBD2
v_gene: TRBV19
j_gene: TRBJ2-1
abundance: NA
CDR3nt: TGTGCCAGTAGTTTCTGGGGACTAGCGGGAGCCACCTACAATGAGCAGTTCTTC
CDR3aa: CASSFWGLAGATYNEQFF